A selection of T cell receptor beta chains follows, all from one sample in a study of shared clonotypes between healthy human individuals. The assay was immunoSEQ multiplex PCR, and TCRdb's table has in-frame clones only and misses some. The sample lists hundreds of thousands of clones, approximately 95% occurring once. Sequencing was performed on naive CD4+ T cells sorted from blood. The receptor source for this set is a woman aged 25 to 39 in good health. Each CDR3 is given with its conserved first and last residue. A D gene is named only where the DNA matches it firmly. Size tells how often a clone was seen (once, few, many) or the class of an expanded clone, and some rows leave it out.

abundance: NA; d_gene: TRBD2; j_gene: TRBJ2-3; v_gene: TRBV6-5; CDR3nt: TGTGCCAGCAGTTACTCTAGCGGGAGCCCAGATACGCAGTATTTT; CDR3aa: CASSYSSGSPDTQYF
abundance: NA; d_gene: NA; j_gene: TRBJ2-7; v_gene: TRBV6-1; CDR3nt: TGTGCCAGCAGTGTACAGGGTGGTGAGCAGTACTTC; CDR3aa: CASSVQGGEQYF
abundance: NA; d_gene: TRBD1; j_gene: TRBJ2-7; v_gene: TRBV18; CDR3nt: TGTGCCAGCTCACCAGGGACAGGCAAACCCTACGAGCAGTACTTC; CDR3aa: CASSPGTGKPYEQYF
abundance: once; d_gene: NA; j_gene: TRBJ2-7; v_gene: TRBV6-1; CDR3nt: TGTGCCAGCACCTCAGAGTACGAGCAGTACTTC; CDR3aa: CASTSEYEQYF
abundance: NA; d_gene: NA; j_gene: TRBJ1-2; v_gene: TRBV6-4; CDR3nt: TGTGCCAGCAGTAAACAGGGTTATGGCTACACCTTC; CDR3aa: CASSKQGYGYTF
abundance: once; d_gene: TRBD1; j_gene: TRBJ2-1; v_gene: TRBV5-6; CDR3nt: TGTGCCAGCAGCTTTTTGGGGACAGCTTACAATGAGCAGTTCTTC; CDR3aa: CASSFLGTAYNEQFF
abundance: NA; d_gene: NA; j_gene: TRBJ2-5; v_gene: TRBV28; CDR3nt: TGTGCCAGCAGTTTAAGCAGTTGGCAAGAGACCCAGTACTTC; CDR3aa: CASSLSSWQETQYF
abundance: NA; d_gene: TRBD1; j_gene: TRBJ2-7; v_gene: TRBV19; CDR3nt: TGTGCCAGTAGTAGGACGGGACAGCCCTACGAGCAGTACTTC; CDR3aa: CASSRTGQPYEQYF
abundance: NA; d_gene: TRBD1; j_gene: TRBJ2-7; v_gene: TRBV30; CDR3nt: TGTGCCTGGACCGGGACAGGGTCCTACGAGCAGTACTTC; CDR3aa: CAWTGTGSYEQYF
abundance: NA; d_gene: TRBD2; j_gene: TRBJ2-1; v_gene: TRBV7-9; CDR3nt: TGTGCCAGCAGCGCGTTTCGACTAGCGGATTACAATGAGCAGTTCTTC; CDR3aa: CASSAFRLADYNEQFF
abundance: NA; d_gene: NA; j_gene: TRBJ1-2; v_gene: TRBV28; CDR3nt: TGTGCCAGCAGTGGCCTGAATGGCTACACCTTC; CDR3aa: CASSGLNGYTF
abundance: NA; d_gene: TRBD1; j_gene: TRBJ1-2; v_gene: TRBV2; CDR3nt: TGTGCCAGCAGTCCCGGGACAGGGGGGCGAGGGCGTGGCTACACCTTC; CDR3aa: CASSPGTGGRGRGYTF
abundance: NA; d_gene: NA; j_gene: TRBJ2-3; v_gene: TRBV5-4; CDR3nt: TGTGCCAGCAGCTCAGCGGCTACGGGCACAGATACGCAGTATTTT; CDR3aa: CASSSAATGTDTQYF
abundance: NA; d_gene: TRBD1; j_gene: TRBJ2-6; v_gene: TRBV2; CDR3nt: TGTGCCAGCAGTGAACTAGGACAGGGGGCCTCTGGGGCCAACGTCCTGACTTTC; CDR3aa: CASSELGQGASGANVLTF
abundance: NA; d_gene: TRBD2; j_gene: TRBJ2-7; v_gene: TRBV6-5; CDR3nt: TGTGCCAGCAGTTACCCCGCGGGAGGAAGGTACGAGCAGTACTTC; CDR3aa: CASSYPAGGRYEQYF
abundance: NA; d_gene: NA; j_gene: TRBJ1-6; v_gene: TRBV28; CDR3nt: TGTGCCAGCAGTTTACAGAGCTCCTATAATTCACCCCTCCACTTT; CDR3aa: CASSLQSSYNSPLHF
abundance: NA; d_gene: NA; j_gene: TRBJ1-3; v_gene: TRBV7-9; CDR3nt: TGTGCCAGCAGCTTAATGGGACAAAATTCCTCTGGAAACACCATATATTTT; CDR3aa: CASSLMGQNSSGNTIYF
abundance: NA; d_gene: NA; j_gene: TRBJ2-7; v_gene: TRBV30; CDR3nt: TGTGCCTGGAGTGTGTCAGCCGACGAGCAGTACTTC; CDR3aa: CAWSVSADEQYF
abundance: NA; d_gene: NA; j_gene: TRBJ2-5; v_gene: TRBV18; CDR3nt: TGTGCCAGCTCAGTTCGATCGGCGGAGACCCAGTACTTC; CDR3aa: CASSVRSAETQYF
abundance: NA; d_gene: TRBD1; j_gene: TRBJ2-4; v_gene: TRBV19; CDR3nt: TGTGCCACACCAGGAGCCGGGACAGGGCCATTAGCCAAAAACATTCAGTACTTC; CDR3aa: CATPGAGTGPLAKNIQYF
abundance: few; d_gene: NA; j_gene: TRBJ1-1; v_gene: TRBV30; CDR3nt: TGTGCCTGGGGTCGAGAGAACACTGAAGCTTTCTTT; CDR3aa: CAWGRENTEAFF
abundance: NA; d_gene: NA; j_gene: TRBJ2-1; v_gene: TRBV9; CDR3nt: TGTGCCAGCAGCGACCCGACTAGAATGGGCGGCTACAATGAGCAGTTCTTC; CDR3aa: CASSDPTRMGGYNEQFF
abundance: NA; d_gene: NA; j_gene: TRBJ1-1; v_gene: TRBV11-1; CDR3nt: TGTGCCAGCAGCTTCGCATTTAGGACAGACGCCGAAGCTTTCTTT; CDR3aa: CASSFAFRTDAEAFF
abundance: few; d_gene: NA; j_gene: TRBJ1-5; v_gene: TRBV6-6; CDR3nt: TGTGCCAGCAGTTACTCGGTCAGCAATCAGCCCCAGCATTTT; CDR3aa: CASSYSVSNQPQHF
abundance: NA; d_gene: NA; j_gene: TRBJ2-7; v_gene: TRBV18; CDR3nt: TGTGCCAGCTCACCACCGGGAGGGGGCGACGAGCAGTACTTC; CDR3aa: CASSPPGGGDEQYF
abundance: NA; d_gene: NA; j_gene: TRBJ1-1; v_gene: TRBV18; CDR3nt: TGTGCCAGCTCACGAGGGACGGCTATGAACACTGAAGCTTTCTTT; CDR3aa: CASSRGTAMNTEAFF
abundance: NA; d_gene: TRBD1; j_gene: TRBJ1-2; v_gene: TRBV7-9; CDR3nt: TGTGCCAGCAGCTTAGGGACACGGACAGGGACTAACTATGGCTACACCTTC; CDR3aa: CASSLGTRTGTNYGYTF
abundance: NA; d_gene: TRBD1; j_gene: TRBJ1-6; v_gene: TRBV28; CDR3nt: TGTGCCAGCATTCCCACCGGGACAGGGGGTCGTAATTCACCCCTCCACTTT; CDR3aa: CASIPTGTGGRNSPLHF
abundance: NA; d_gene: TRBD2; j_gene: TRBJ2-1; v_gene: TRBV5-1; CDR3nt: TGCGCCAGCAGCTTGGAGGTTAGCGGGTTACAATACAATGAGCAGTTCTTC; CDR3aa: CASSLEVSGLQYNEQFF
abundance: NA; d_gene: NA; j_gene: TRBJ1-1; v_gene: TRBV5-1; CDR3nt: TGCGCCAGCAGCTTACAGAAAGAGAACACTGAAGCTTTCTTT; CDR3aa: CASSLQKENTEAFF
abundance: NA; d_gene: NA; j_gene: TRBJ2-5; v_gene: TRBV28; CDR3nt: TGTGCCAGCAGTTTATCACAGAAAGAGACCCAGTACTTC; CDR3aa: CASSLSQKETQYF
abundance: NA; d_gene: NA; j_gene: TRBJ2-1; v_gene: TRBV7-2; CDR3nt: TGTGCCAGCAGCCCGAAAAGATTGGGGGGTGAGCAGTTCTTC; CDR3aa: CASSPKRLGGEQFF
abundance: once; d_gene: TRBD1; j_gene: TRBJ1-2; v_gene: TRBV12-5; CDR3nt: TGTGCTAGTGGTCCCCAAACAGGGGCGGGTGGCTACACCTTC; CDR3aa: CASGPQTGAGGYTF
abundance: NA; d_gene: TRBD2; j_gene: TRBJ2-7; v_gene: TRBV10-3; CDR3nt: TGTGCCATCTCATCCACTAGCGGAACCTACGAGCAGTACTTC; CDR3aa: CAISSTSGTYEQYF
abundance: NA; d_gene: NA; j_gene: TRBJ2-3; v_gene: TRBV15; CDR3nt: TGTGCCACCAGCAGGGGGCGGCTGAGCACAGATACGCAGTATTTT; CDR3aa: CATSRGRLSTDTQYF
abundance: NA; d_gene: NA; j_gene: TRBJ2-7; v_gene: TRBV19; CDR3nt: TGTGCCAGTAGGCTGCGGCTGGGGTTGGGGGAGCAGTACTTC; CDR3aa: CASRLRLGLGEQYF
abundance: NA; d_gene: NA; j_gene: TRBJ2-7; v_gene: TRBV13; CDR3nt: TGTGCCAGCAGCCGAGGGACTCCCCCTTTCTACGAGCAGTACTTC; CDR3aa: CASSRGTPPFYEQYF
abundance: NA; d_gene: TRBD1; j_gene: TRBJ2-7; v_gene: TRBV28; CDR3nt: TGTGCCAGCAGTGGGTCGACAGGGGCTTACGAGCAGTACTTC; CDR3aa: CASSGSTGAYEQYF
abundance: NA; d_gene: TRBD2; j_gene: TRBJ2-3; v_gene: TRBV14; CDR3nt: TGTGCCAGCAGCCGACTAGCGGGAGGGCTGGATACGCAGTATTTT; CDR3aa: CASSRLAGGLDTQYF
abundance: NA; d_gene: TRBD2; j_gene: TRBJ2-7; v_gene: TRBV5-4; CDR3nt: TGTGCCAGCAAGTCCCATGGACTAGCGGGTTACGAGCAGTACTTC; CDR3aa: CASKSHGLAGYEQYF
abundance: NA; d_gene: NA; j_gene: TRBJ2-7; v_gene: TRBV10-1; CDR3nt: TGCGCCAGCAGTGAATTTAGTCGGGGGACCTACGAGCAGTACTTC; CDR3aa: CASSEFSRGTYEQYF
abundance: NA; d_gene: NA; j_gene: TRBJ1-1; v_gene: TRBV11-2; CDR3nt: TGTGCCAGCTGGCTTTGGGATCGCGGGGCCAGAAGGATGAACACTGAAGCTTTCTTT; CDR3aa: CASWLWDRGARRMNTEAFF
abundance: NA; d_gene: NA; j_gene: TRBJ1-5; v_gene: TRBV6-1; CDR3nt: TGTGCCAGCAGTGAAGGCGTTTTTTTGTCGTCGGTTCAGCCCCAGCATTTT; CDR3aa: CASSEGVFLSSVQPQHF
abundance: once; d_gene: TRBD1; j_gene: TRBJ1-2; v_gene: TRBV11-2; CDR3nt: TGTGCCAGCAGCCTTGACAGGGTTAGCTATGGCTACACCTTC; CDR3aa: CASSLDRVSYGYTF
abundance: NA; d_gene: NA; j_gene: TRBJ2-7; v_gene: TRBV7-6; CDR3nt: TGTGCCAGCAGGAGACGGACAGACTCCTACGAGCAGTACTTC; CDR3aa: CASRRRTDSYEQYF
abundance: NA; d_gene: NA; j_gene: TRBJ2-3; v_gene: TRBV11-3; CDR3nt: TGTGCCAGCAGCCCTGCCGGACTCGCCACAGATACGCAGTATTTT; CDR3aa: CASSPAGLATDTQYF
abundance: NA; d_gene: NA; j_gene: TRBJ2-2; v_gene: TRBV28; CDR3nt: TGTGCCAGCAGTTCAAGACTTCAGGGTAGGGGAGCCGGGGAGCTGTTTTTT; CDR3aa: CASSSRLQGRGAGELFF